This is a list of T cell receptor beta chains from one sample in a study of T-cell reconstitution after alpha-beta-depleted transplantation in children. Via MiXCR, TCRdb re-called the PCR reads, giving one row per CDR3 protein. The sample lists nearly 250,000 distinct CDR3 sequences, 6.5% to 10% occurring once. The specimen was PBMCs, mostly from graft donor cells, collected 180 days after TCRalphabeta/CD19-depleted stem cell transplant. Receptor source: a male patient between 5 and 17 years old who had a stem cell transplant for acute lymphoblastic leukemia, so the T cells may come from the graft donor. Each CDR3 is given with its conserved first and last residue. A D gene is named only where the DNA matches it firmly. Expanded clones get a size class; other rows say once, few or many, or leave the size out.

size | D | J | V | DNA | CDR3
few | TRBD1 | TRBJ2-7 | TRBV11-2 | TGTGCCAGCAGCTTGAGGACAGGGGACTACGAGCAGTACTTC | CASSLRTGDYEQYF
many | TRBD2 | TRBJ2-1 | TRBV3-1 | TGTGCCAGCAGCCAGGGACTAGCGGGGGGCCAGAATGAGCAGTTCTTC | CASSQGLAGGQNEQFF
many | . | TRBJ2-7 | TRBV12-3/TRBV12-4 | TGTGCCAGCAGTTACCATCCACTTTACGAGCAGTACTTC | CASSYHPLYEQYF
many | . | TRBJ1-2 | TRBV4-3 | TGCGCCAGCAGCCAAGATGCAGGGAACTATGGCTACACCTTC | CASSQDAGNYGYTF
many | TRBD1 | TRBJ2-7 | TRBV29-1 | TGCAGCGTTGAGGGACAGGGGAGCTCCTACGAGCAGTACTTC | CSVEGQGSSYEQYF
many | . | TRBJ2-3 | TRBV5-4 | TGTGCCAGCAGCTTGGGGCGAGGGAGGGGGGGAGAAGATACGCAGTATTTT | CASSLGRGRGGEDTQYF
many | TRBD1 | TRBJ2-2 | TRBV5-1 | TGCGCCAGCAAGGAGTTGGGACAGACCAACACCGGGGAGCTGTTTTTT | CASKELGQTNTGELFF
many | . | TRBJ2-7 | TRBV20-1 | TGCAGTGCTAGTTCCCAGGGCGACGAGCAGTACTTC | CSASSQGDEQYF
many | . | TRBJ1-2 | TRBV13 | TGTGCCAGCAGCTTCCGTCTCGAAAGTGGCTACACCTTC | CASSFRLESGYTF
many | TRBD1 | TRBJ2-1 | TRBV28 | TGTGCCAGCAGTTTAAGGAAGGGGGCATGGTACAATGAGCAGTTCTTC | CASSLRKGAWYNEQFF
many | TRBD2 | TRBJ2-2 | TRBV20-1 | TGCAGTGCTAGACTAGCGGGAGGTTTCACCGGGGAGCTGTTTTTT | CSARLAGGFTGELFF
many | TRBD2 | TRBJ2-4 | TRBV5-6 | TGTGCCAGCAGCCGTAGCGGGAGTAGCGGCATTCAGTACTTC | CASSRSGSSGIQYF
many | TRBD2 | TRBJ2-1 | TRBV20-1 | TGCAGTGCTAGAGGGGATAGCGGGGCCCATGAGCAGTTCTTC | CSARGDSGAHEQFF
. | . | TRBJ2-7 | TRBV7-9 | TGTGCCAGCAGCTTAAAAGGGGGGCGATCCTACGAGCAGTACTTC | CASSLKGGRSYEQYF
many | TRBD1 | TRBJ2-7 | TRBV12-3/TRBV12-4 | TGTGCCAGCAGCCGAGGACAGGGGGCATACGAGCAGTACTTC | CASSRGQGAYEQYF
many | . | TRBJ1-2 | TRBV12-3/TRBV12-4 | TGTGCCAGCAGTTCACAGGGACTTGGCTACACCTTC | CASSSQGLGYTF
many | . | TRBJ2-5 | TRBV5-1 | TGCGCCAGCAGCTTGGAGGTTGGAGTTGGGACCCAGTACTTC | CASSLEVGVGTQYF
many | . | TRBJ2-5 | TRBV20-1 | TGCAGTGCTAGGTGGGACTTACAAGAGACCCAGTACTTC | CSARWDLQETQYF
many | . | TRBJ1-2 | TRBV12-3/TRBV12-4 | TGTGCCAGCAGTTTAGGGGGCAGGGGAAATGGCTACACCTTC | CASSLGGRGNGYTF
many | . | TRBJ2-2 | TRBV28 | TGTGCCAGCACCTTACACCCCACCGGGGAGCTGTTTTTT | CASTLHPTGELFF
many | . | TRBJ1-5 | TRBV12-3/TRBV12-4 | TGTGCCAGCAGCCCGGGGGGGTATAGCAATCAGCCCCAGCATTTT | CASSPGGYSNQPQHF
many | TRBD2 | TRBJ2-5 | TRBV28 | TGTGCCAGCAGTTTAACGGCTAGCGGGAGCCCTCAAGAGACCCAGTACTTC | CASSLTASGSPQETQYF
many | . | TRBJ2-1 | TRBV2 | TGTGCCAGCAGTTGGGCCAGCTACAATGAGCAGTTCTTC | CASSWASYNEQFF
many | . | TRBJ1-6 | TRBV6-1 | TGTGCCAGCAGTCCCCCCCCAGGGAGAGCTAATTCACCCCTCCACTTT | CASSPPPGRANSPLHF
many | . | TRBJ1-1 | TRBV4-1 | TGCGCCAGCAGCCAAATCGAACGGAGTATTGAAGCTTTCTTT | CASSQIERSIEAFF
many | . | TRBJ2-7 | TRBV6-4 | TGTGCCAGCAGTGGTAAATTAAGCTCCTACGAGCAGTACTTC | CASSGKLSSYEQYF
many | TRBD1 | TRBJ2-7 | TRBV4-1 | TGCGCCAGCAGCCAGACAGGGACCTACGAGCAGTACTTC | CASSQTGTYEQYF
. | TRBD1 | TRBJ1-1 | TRBV4-3 | TGCGCCAGCAGCCCGGGACAGTTTAACCTGTTTTTAATCTTT | CASSPGQFNLFLIF
many | . | TRBJ1-1 | TRBV2 | TGTGCCAGCAGTGGCGATGAAGCTTTCTTT | CASSGDEAFF
many | TRBD2 | TRBJ2-2 | TRBV5-6 | TGTGCCAGCAGCTTTTACCCGGGACTAGCATCCGGGGAGCTGTTTTTT | CASSFYPGLASGELFF
many | TRBD1 | TRBJ2-7 | TRBV5-1 | TGCGCCACCAAGGGACAGGGGGGCAACGAGCAGTACTTC | CATKGQGGNEQYF
. | . | TRBJ2-7 | TRBV3-1 | TGTGCCTTCAGTCCTAGACGGATCTCCTACGAGCAGTACTTC | CAFSPRRISYEQYF
many | TRBD1 | TRBJ1-6 | TRBV12-3/TRBV12-4 | TGTGCCAGCACCTCGGACAGGAACAAGGGGAATTCACCCCTCCACTTT | CASTSDRNKGNSPLHF
many | TRBD1 | TRBJ2-7 | TRBV28 | TGTGCCAGCACCCCATTAGGGGGCCCCAACTACGAGCAGTACTTC | CASTPLGGPNYEQYF
many | TRBD1 | TRBJ2-7 | TRBV20-1 | TGCAGCCTCCCAGGACAGGGCTTGAAAAATCCCTACGAGCAGTACTTC | CSLPGQGLKNPYEQYF